This record concerns one T cell receptor (beta chain) sequence. The data originate from a study of CD8 T cells in Susac syndrome. Random hexamers were used to reverse transcribe the RNA input (roughly 0.5 to 1 ug). Multiplex PCR with immunoSEQ amplified the TCR beta CDR3 across 54 Vbeta and 13 Jbeta. TCRdb re-analysed the immunoSEQ multiplex PCR reads in MiXCR, keeping a single row per CDR3 protein. Here the sample spans over 100,000 distinct CDR3 sequences, under 95% being singletons. The CDR3 consists of 16 residues. The V and J ends lost 10 bases and 1 base respectively, with 20 bases between them.

The chain combines TRBV6-7 with TRBJ2-4, with D possibly matching TRBD1 (6 bases). TRBV6-7 is reported as an ORF; its role is uncertain. The clonotype originates from a human donor in good health. Input material: CD8+ T cells from PBMCs. CDR3 protein: CAKQGSSFGAKNIQYF. CDR3 sequence (DNA): TGTGCCAAACAGGGTTCATCGTTTGGGGCCAAAAACATTCAGTACTTC.